This entry concerns a single T cell receptor (beta chain). Its target is not known. Germline-derived CDR1 and CDR2 are SGHTA and FQGNSA. The CDR3 runs 20 residues. For TCR beta, cDNA was produced by 5'RACE template switching with UMIs. TCRdb re-called the 5' RACE reads, yielding one record per CDR3 amino acid sequence without DNA. In all, the sample yields 150,000 to 180,000 distinct CDR3 sequences. This specimen comes from a study of T cells expressing NK-cell markers. Study background: Underlying the TCR beta repertoires were sorted CD3+CD56+NKG2C+, CD3+CD56+NKG2C- and CD3+CD56-NKG2C+ T cells.

Regarding the study as a whole: As a fraction of CD8+ T cells, dominant NKG2C+ clonotypes reached roughly 1.0-7.5% in a handful of donors. The CD3+CD56-NKG2C+ fraction of a handful of donors was likewise dominated by these clonotypes.

The sequencing sample was made of blood T cells: a sorted CD56 or NKG2C T cell subset, CD4+ or CD8+ T cells, or bulk PBMC T cells (not recorded which). This receptor was obtained from a woman aged 50 to 65 in good health. V usage is TRBV7-2 and J usage is TRBJ2-2; TCRdb's D call, TRBD1, is unchecked because there is no DNA. The CDR3 reads CASSLAGLRGPGDNTGELFF.